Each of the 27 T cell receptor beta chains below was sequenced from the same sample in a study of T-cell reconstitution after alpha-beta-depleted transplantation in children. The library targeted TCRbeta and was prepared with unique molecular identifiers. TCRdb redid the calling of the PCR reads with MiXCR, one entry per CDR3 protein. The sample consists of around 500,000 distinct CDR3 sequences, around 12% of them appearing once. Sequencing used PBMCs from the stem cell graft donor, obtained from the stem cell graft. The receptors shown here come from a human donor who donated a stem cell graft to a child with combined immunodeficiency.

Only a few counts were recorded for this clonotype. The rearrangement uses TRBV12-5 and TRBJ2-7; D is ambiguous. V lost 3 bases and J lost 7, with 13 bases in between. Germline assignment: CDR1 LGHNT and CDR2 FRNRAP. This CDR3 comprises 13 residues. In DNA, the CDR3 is TGTGCTAGTGGTTTTGGGTCCCCTGGAGAGCAGTACTTC. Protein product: CASGFGSPGEQYF.

This CDR3 is CASLRGGRDTQYF. The CDR3 DNA sequence: TGTGCCAGCTTGCGGGGGGGCCGAGATACGCAGTATTTT. The chain links TRBV11-2 to TRBJ2-3; 9 bases match TRBD2. The V and J ends lost 8 bases and 5 bases, in that order; junction bases with no gene match: 5. The CDR3 runs 13 residues. CDR1 SGHAT and CDR2 FQNNGV come from the germline V gene.

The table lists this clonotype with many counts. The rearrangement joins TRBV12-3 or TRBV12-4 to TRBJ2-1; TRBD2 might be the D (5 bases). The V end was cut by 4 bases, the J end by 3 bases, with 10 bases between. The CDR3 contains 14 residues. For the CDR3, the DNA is TGTGCCAGCAGTTCGGGATGGAGCTACAATGAGCAGTTCTTC. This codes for CASSSGWSYNEQFF.

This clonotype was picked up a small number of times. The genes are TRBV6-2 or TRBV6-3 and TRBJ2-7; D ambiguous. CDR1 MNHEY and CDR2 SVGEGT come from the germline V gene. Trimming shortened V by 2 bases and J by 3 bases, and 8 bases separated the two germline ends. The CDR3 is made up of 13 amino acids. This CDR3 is CASSYPGSYEQYF. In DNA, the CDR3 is TGTGCCAGCAGTTACCCCGGCAGCTACGAGCAGTACTTC.

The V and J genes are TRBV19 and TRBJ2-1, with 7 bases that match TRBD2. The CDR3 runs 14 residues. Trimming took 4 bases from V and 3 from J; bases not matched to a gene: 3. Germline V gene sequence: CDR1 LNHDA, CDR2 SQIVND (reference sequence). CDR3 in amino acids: CASSRASGYNEQFF. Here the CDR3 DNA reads TGTGCCAGTAGTAGGGCTAGCGGCTACAATGAGCAGTTCTTC.

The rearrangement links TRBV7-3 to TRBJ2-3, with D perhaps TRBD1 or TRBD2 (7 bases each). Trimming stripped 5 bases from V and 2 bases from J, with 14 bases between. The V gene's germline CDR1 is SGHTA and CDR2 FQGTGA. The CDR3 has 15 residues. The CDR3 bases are TGTGCCAGCAGCCCGCAGGGGGGGGCCACAGATACGCAGTATTTT. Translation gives CASSPQGGATDTQYF.

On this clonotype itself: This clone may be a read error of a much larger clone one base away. The CDR3 bases are TGCGCCAGCAGCTTGTCCGGGACAGGTTGGGATTCACCCCTCCACTTT. Translating gives CASSLSGTGWDSPLHF. This chain joins TRBV5-1 and TRBJ1-6; 8 bases map to TRBD1. Germline assignment: CDR1 SGHRS and CDR2 YFSETQ. The CDR3 totals 16 residues. Trimming took 1 base from V and 8 from J; bases not matched to a gene: 8.

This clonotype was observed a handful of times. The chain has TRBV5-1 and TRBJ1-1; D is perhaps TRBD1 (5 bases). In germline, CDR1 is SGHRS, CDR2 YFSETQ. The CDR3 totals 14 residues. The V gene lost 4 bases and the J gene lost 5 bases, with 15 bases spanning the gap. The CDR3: CASSDLGRGTEAFF. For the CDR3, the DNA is TGCGCCAGCAGCGACCTGGGGCGAGGAACTGAAGCTTTCTTT.

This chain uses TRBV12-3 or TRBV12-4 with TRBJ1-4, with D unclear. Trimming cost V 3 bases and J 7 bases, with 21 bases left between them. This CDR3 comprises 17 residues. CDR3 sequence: CASSFSVGLLIREKLFF. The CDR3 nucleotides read TGTGCCAGCAGTTTTTCCGTCGGGCTCCTGATCCGTGAAAAACTGTTTTTT.

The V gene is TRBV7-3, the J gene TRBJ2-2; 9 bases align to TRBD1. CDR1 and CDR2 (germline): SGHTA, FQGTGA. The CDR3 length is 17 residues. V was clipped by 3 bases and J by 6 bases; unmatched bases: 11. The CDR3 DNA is TGTGCCAGCAGCTTCTTACGTGGACAGGGGTTCGCCGGGGAGCTGTTTTTT. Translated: CASSFLRGQGFAGELFF. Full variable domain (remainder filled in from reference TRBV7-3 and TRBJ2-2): GAGVSQTPSNKVTEKGKYVELRCDPISGHTALYWYRQSLGQGPEFLIYFQGTGAADDSGLPNDRFFAVRPEGSVSTLKIQRTERGDSAVYLCASSFLRGQGFAGELFFGEGSRLTVL.

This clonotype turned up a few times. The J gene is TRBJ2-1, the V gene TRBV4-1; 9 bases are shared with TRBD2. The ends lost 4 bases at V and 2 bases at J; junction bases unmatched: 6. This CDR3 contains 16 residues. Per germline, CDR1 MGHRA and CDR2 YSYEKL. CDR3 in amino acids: CASSRAVAGAYNEQFF. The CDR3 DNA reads TGCGCCAGCAGCCGGGCCGTAGCGGGGGCCTACAATGAGCAGTTCTTC.

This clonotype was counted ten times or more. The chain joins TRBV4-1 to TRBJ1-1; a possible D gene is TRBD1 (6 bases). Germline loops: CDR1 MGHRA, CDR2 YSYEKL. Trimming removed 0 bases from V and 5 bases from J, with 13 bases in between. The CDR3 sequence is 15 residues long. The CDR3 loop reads CASSQDGGRGTEAFF. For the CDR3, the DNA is TGCGCCAGCAGCCAAGACGGGGGGCGCGGGACTGAAGCTTTCTTT.

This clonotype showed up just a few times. The CDR3 reads CASSHGRDSLQQYF. CDR3 in DNA: TGTGCCAGCAGCCATGGCCGGGACAGCCTCCAGCAGTACTTC. The chain employs TRBV11-3 and TRBJ2-7, with TRBD1 matching 7 bases. The J segment lost 8 bases and the V segment lost 5 bases, leaving 12 bases of the junction unmatched. Germline V gene lookup returns CDR1 SGHNT and CDR2 YENEEA. The CDR3 has 14 residues.

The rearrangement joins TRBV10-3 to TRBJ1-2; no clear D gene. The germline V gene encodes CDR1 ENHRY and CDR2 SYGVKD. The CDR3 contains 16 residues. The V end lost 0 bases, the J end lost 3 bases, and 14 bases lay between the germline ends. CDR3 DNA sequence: TGTGCCATCAGTGAGTCTGTAGGCACGACTTACTATGGCTACACCTTC. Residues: CAISESVGTTYYGYTF.

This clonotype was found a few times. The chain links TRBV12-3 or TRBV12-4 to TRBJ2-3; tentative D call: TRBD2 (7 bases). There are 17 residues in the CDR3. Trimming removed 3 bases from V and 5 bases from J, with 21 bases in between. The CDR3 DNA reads TGTGCCAGCAGTTTCAATCCTAGGGGGAGGGCCGAAGATACGCAGTATTTT. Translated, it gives CASSFNPRGRAEDTQYF.

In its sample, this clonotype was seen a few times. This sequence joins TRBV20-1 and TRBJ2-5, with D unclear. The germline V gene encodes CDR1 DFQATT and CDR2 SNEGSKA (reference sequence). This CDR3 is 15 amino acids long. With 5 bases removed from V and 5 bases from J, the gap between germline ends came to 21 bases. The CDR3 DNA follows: TGCAGTGCTTTGGCGGTGTCTCATTCATGGGAGACCCAGTACTTC. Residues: CSALAVSHSWETQYF.

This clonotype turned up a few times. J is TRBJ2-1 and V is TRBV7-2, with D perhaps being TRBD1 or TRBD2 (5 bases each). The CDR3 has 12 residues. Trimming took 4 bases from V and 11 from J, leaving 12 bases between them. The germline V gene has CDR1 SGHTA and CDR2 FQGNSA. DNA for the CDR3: TGTGCCAGCAGCTACACCCCGGGACAGCAGTTCTTC. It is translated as CASSYTPGQQFF.

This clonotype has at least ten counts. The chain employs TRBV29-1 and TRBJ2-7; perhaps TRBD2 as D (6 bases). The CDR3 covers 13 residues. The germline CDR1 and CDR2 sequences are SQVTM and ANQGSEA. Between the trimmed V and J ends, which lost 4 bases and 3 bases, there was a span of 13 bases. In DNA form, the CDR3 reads TGCAGCGTTGCCCGGAGGGCCGACTACGAGCAGTACTTC. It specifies CSVARRADYEQYF.

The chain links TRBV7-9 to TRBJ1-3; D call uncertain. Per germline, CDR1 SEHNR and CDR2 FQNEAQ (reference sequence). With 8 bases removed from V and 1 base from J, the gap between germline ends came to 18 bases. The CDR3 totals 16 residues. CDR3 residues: CASQTPGFGSGNTIYF. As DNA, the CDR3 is TGTGCCAGCCAAACACCGGGCTTCGGGTCTGGAAACACCATATATTTT.

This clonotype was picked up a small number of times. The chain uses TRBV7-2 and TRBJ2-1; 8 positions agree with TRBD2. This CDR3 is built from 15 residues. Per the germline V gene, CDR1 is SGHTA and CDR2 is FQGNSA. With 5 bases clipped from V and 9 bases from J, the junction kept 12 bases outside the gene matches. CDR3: CASSRWGSGRIEQFF. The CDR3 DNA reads TGTGCCAGCAGCCGGTGGGGCAGCGGGAGAATTGAGCAGTTCTTC.

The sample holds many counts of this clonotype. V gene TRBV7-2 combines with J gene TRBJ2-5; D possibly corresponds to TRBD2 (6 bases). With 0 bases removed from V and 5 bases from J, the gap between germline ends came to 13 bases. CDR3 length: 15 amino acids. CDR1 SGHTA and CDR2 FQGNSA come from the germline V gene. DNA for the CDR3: TGTGCCAGCAGCTTAGCGCCTACTGGAGGGGAGACCCAGTACTTC. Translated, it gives CASSLAPTGGETQYF.

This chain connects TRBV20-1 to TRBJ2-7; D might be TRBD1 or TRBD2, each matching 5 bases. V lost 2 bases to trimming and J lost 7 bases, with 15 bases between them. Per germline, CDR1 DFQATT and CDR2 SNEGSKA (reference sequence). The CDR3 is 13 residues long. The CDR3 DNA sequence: TGCAGTGCTAGACCCCCCGGGACGGGGGAGCAGTACTTC. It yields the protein CSARPPGTGEQYF.

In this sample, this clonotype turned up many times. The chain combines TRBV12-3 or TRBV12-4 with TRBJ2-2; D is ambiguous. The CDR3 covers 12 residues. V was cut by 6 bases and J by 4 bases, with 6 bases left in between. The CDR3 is CASSSPTGELFF. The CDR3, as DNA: TGTGCCAGCAGCTCCCCCACCGGGGAGCTGTTTTTT.

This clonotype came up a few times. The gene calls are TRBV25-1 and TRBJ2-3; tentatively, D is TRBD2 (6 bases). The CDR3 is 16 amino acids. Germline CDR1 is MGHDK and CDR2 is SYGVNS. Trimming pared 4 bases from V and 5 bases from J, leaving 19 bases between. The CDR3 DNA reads TGTGCCAGCAGTGTGGGACTTAGGGCTCTTCGAGATACGCAGTATTTT. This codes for CASSVGLRALRDTQYF.

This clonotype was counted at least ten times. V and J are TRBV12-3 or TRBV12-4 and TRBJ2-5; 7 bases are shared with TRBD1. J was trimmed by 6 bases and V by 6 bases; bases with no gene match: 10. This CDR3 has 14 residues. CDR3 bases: TGTGCCAGCAGAGGGACAGACGAGGGGAAGACCCAGTACTTC. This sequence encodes CASRGTDEGKTQYF.

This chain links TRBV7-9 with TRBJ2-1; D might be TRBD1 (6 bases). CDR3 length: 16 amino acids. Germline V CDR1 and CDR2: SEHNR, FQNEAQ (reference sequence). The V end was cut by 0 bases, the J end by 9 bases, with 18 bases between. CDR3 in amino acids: CASSLAKGETDVEQFF. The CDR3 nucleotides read TGTGCCAGCAGCTTAGCTAAGGGGGAGACGGACGTTGAGCAGTTCTTC.

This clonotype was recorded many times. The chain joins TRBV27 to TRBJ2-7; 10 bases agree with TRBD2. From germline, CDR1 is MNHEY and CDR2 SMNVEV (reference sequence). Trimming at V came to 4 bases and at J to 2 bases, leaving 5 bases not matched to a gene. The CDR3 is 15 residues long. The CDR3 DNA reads TGTGCCAGCAGTTCCCGGAGCGGGGGGGCCTACGAGCAGTACTTC. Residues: CASSSRSGGAYEQYF.